This is a list of T cell receptor beta chains from one sample in a study of control samples from healthy donors and cancer patients. Method: immunoSEQ multiplex PCR; TCRdb's copy keeps in-frame clones and lacks some. Of under 450,000 clones detected, approximately 90% appear once; the ten largest clones hold 6% to 7%. The sample was PBMCs. These receptors were collected from a man aged 40-55 years with head and neck cancer. Each CDR3 is given with its conserved first and last residue. Each record gives: CDR3 protein, CDR3 DNA, clone size, V gene, J gene, D gene. D genes are given only for firm matches. Not every row has a clone size; where given, it reads once, few, many or a size class.

CASSLISSSSTDTQYF	TGTGCCAGCAGTTTAATTAGTTCTAGCAGCACAGATACGCAGTATTTT	-	TRBV27	TRBJ2-3	-
CASSYGTANQPQHF	TGTGCCAGCAGTTACGGGACAGCTAATCAGCCCCAGCATTTT	once	TRBV27	TRBJ1-5	TRBD1
CASSPTTDTQYF	TGTGCCAGCAGCCCAACGACAGATACGCAGTATTTT	-	TRBV11-2	TRBJ2-3	-
CSASVTNEQFF	TGCAGTGCTAGTGTAACCAATGAGCAGTTCTTC	few	TRBV20-1	TRBJ2-1	-
CASSFGDRVGETQYF	TGTGCCAGCAGTTTTGGGGACAGGGTAGGAGAGACCCAGTACTTC	-	TRBV27	TRBJ2-5	TRBD1
CASGPNTEAFF	TGTGCCAGCGGCCCGAACACTGAAGCTTTCTTT	-	TRBV5-4	TRBJ1-1	-
CASSPNGRAAYEQYF	TGTGCCAGCAGCCCAAACGGGAGGGCCGCGTACGAGCAGTACTTC	-	TRBV5-6	TRBJ2-7	TRBD2
CATSLDNFTPVLAQSSYEQYF	TGTGCCACCAGCCTGGATAATTTCACCCCTGTTTTAGCGCAGAGCTCCTACGAGCAGTACTTC	few	TRBV15	TRBJ2-7	-
CASSLDRGSWEFF	TGTGCCAGCAGCTTAGATCGTGGCAGCTGGGAGTTCTTC	-	TRBV11-2	TRBJ2-1	-
CASSREGGFEAFF	TGTGCCAGCTCGCGGGAAGGGGGCTTTGAAGCTTTCTTT	-	TRBV18	TRBJ1-1	TRBD1
CASSLDGGRNTEAFF	TGTGCCAGCAGCTTGGACGGGGGGCGGAACACTGAAGCTTTCTTT	-	TRBV5-4	TRBJ1-1	-
CASRDGTYNEQFF	TGTGCCAGTCGGGACGGAACCTACAATGAGCAGTTCTTC	-	TRBV28	TRBJ2-1	-
CASSSYRGPGNTIYF	TGTGCCAGCAGCTCTTACAGGGGGCCTGGAAACACCATATATTTT	-	TRBV11-2	TRBJ1-3	TRBD1
CASSLIGGGFRETQYF	TGTGCCAGCAGCTTAATTGGGGGAGGGTTCCGGGAGACCCAGTACTTC	-	TRBV7-8	TRBJ2-5	TRBD2
CASSQRQGGSYEQYF	TGTGCCAGCAGCCAACGACAGGGGGGCTCCTACGAGCAGTACTTC	-	TRBV6-2/TRBV6-3	TRBJ2-7	TRBD1
CASSSLVEVLSGRVTEAFF	TGTGCCAGCAGTTCCCTAGTCGAGGTTTTGTCCGGTAGGGTCACTGAAGCTTTCTTT	-	TRBV27	TRBJ1-1	-
CASSFLSGQGPTGELFF	TGTGCCAGCAGCTTTTTATCGGGACAGGGGCCCACCGGGGAGCTGTTTTTT	once	TRBV5-5	TRBJ2-2	TRBD1
CASSPRSPSGTNTGELFF	TGTGCCAGCTCACCGCGGAGCCCTAGCGGGACGAACACCGGGGAGCTGTTTTTT	once	TRBV18	TRBJ2-2	TRBD2
CASSLSLGQGSEYF	TGTGCCAGCAGTTTATCGTTGGGGCAGGGGTCAGAGTATTTT	-	TRBV28	TRBJ2-3	-
CASSEWVAGVEDTQYF	TGCGCCAGCAGTGAGTGGGTAGCGGGAGTGGAAGATACGCAGTATTTT	-	TRBV10-2	TRBJ2-3	TRBD2
CASRARLAGGPSSYNEQFF	TGTGCCAGCAGGGCTCGACTAGCGGGAGGGCCAAGTTCCTACAATGAGCAGTTCTTC	-	TRBV28	TRBJ2-1	TRBD2
CASSSGTGGRSPLHF	TGTGCCAGCAGCTCTGGGACAGGAGGGAGATCACCCCTCCACTTT	few	TRBV27	TRBJ1-6	TRBD1
CASSLGGSGGLDTEAFF	TGTGCCAGCAGTTTGGGCGGGTCAGGGGGTTTGGACACTGAAGCTTTCTTT	once	TRBV28	TRBJ1-1	TRBD1
CASSLEGLVYNEQFF	TGCGCCAGCAGCTTGGAGGGGTTGGTGTACAATGAGCAGTTCTTC	once	TRBV5-1	TRBJ2-1	-
CAISDGGEETQYF	TGTGCCATCAGCGACGGGGGGGAAGAGACCCAGTACTTC	-	TRBV10-3	TRBJ2-5	TRBD2
CASSQDSTGASYEQYF	TGTGCCAGCAGCCAAGACTCGACAGGGGCCTCCTACGAGCAGTACTTC	-	TRBV3-1/TRBV3-2	TRBJ2-7	TRBD1
CASRPSFGLARGSMNTEAFF	TGTGCCAGCAGACCTTCCTTTGGTTTGGCCAGGGGATCCATGAACACTGAAGCTTTCTTT	-	TRBV3-1/TRBV3-2	TRBJ1-1	-
CASSPGLPASGWYEQYF	TGTGCCAGCTCACCTGGTTTACCGGCTAGCGGGTGGTACGAGCAGTACTTC	-	TRBV18	TRBJ2-7	TRBD2
CAVGTLSYEQYF	TGTGCCGTCGGGACGCTTTCCTACGAGCAGTACTTC	-	TRBV2	TRBJ2-7	-
CASGGTGEALQFF	TGTGCCAGCGGCGGGACAGGGGAGGCCCTGCAGTTCTTC	once	TRBV6-5	TRBJ2-1	TRBD1
CASIGQDPYEQYF	TGCGCCAGCATCGGACAGGACCCATACGAGCAGTACTTC	-	TRBV5-1	TRBJ2-7	TRBD1
CASSISPGAGGYTF	TGTGCCAGTAGTATATCCCCGGGAGCCGGTGGCTACACCTTC	-	TRBV19	TRBJ1-2	-
CASSSTRDTEAFF	TGTGCCAGTAGTAGCACCCGGGACACTGAAGCTTTCTTT	-	TRBV19	TRBJ1-1	-
CASSFRDRAYEQYF	TGTGCCAGCAGCTTCCGGGACAGGGCGTACGAGCAGTACTTC	-	TRBV7-8	TRBJ2-7	TRBD1
CASIRTTEGAYEQYF	TGTGCCAGTATCCGAACCACCGAAGGGGCCTACGAGCAGTACTTC	-	TRBV19	TRBJ2-7	-
CASSPGLAGVETQYF	TGTGCCAGCAGTCCCGGACTAGCGGGGGTTGAGACCCAGTACTTC	-	TRBV6-5	TRBJ2-5	TRBD2
CASSVTGTGSPLHF	TGTGCCAGCAGTGTTACCGGGACAGGGTCACCCCTCCACTTT	once	TRBV6-4	TRBJ1-6	TRBD1
CASRESSTDTQYF	TGTGCCAGCAGAGAATCTAGCACAGATACGCAGTATTTT	-	TRBV11-2	TRBJ2-3	-
CASSVVDRISTGELFF	TGTGCCAGCAGCGTAGTAGACAGAATTTCCACCGGGGAGCTGTTTTTT	-	TRBV9	TRBJ2-2	-
CASSLVGTAMDEQYF	TGTGCCAGCAGCTTAGTTGGGACAGCAATGGACGAGCAGTACTTC	-	TRBV7-6	TRBJ2-7	TRBD1
CASSPNNEQFF	TGTGCCAGCAGCCCTAACAATGAGCAGTTCTTC	-	TRBV11-2	TRBJ2-1	-